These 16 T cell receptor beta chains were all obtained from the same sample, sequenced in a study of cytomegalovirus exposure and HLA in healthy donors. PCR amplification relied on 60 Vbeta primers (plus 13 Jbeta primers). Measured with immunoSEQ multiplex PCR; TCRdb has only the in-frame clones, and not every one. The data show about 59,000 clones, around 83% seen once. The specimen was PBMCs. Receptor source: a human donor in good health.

The CDR3 protein is CSVRKLAVQTQYF. The CDR3 DNA is TGCAGCGTTAGGAAACTAGCGGTTCAGACCCAGTACTTC. V gene TRBV29-1 combines with J gene TRBJ2-5; 8 bases map to TRBD2. The junction had 8 bases not matched to a gene; V was cut back by 5 bases and J by 6 bases. The CDR3 length is 13 residues. CDR1 and CDR2 from the germline V gene are SQVTM and ANQGSEA.

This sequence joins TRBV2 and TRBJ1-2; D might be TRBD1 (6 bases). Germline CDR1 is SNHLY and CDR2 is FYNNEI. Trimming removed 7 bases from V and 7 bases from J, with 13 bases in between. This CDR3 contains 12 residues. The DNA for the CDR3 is TGTGCCAGCAAATCGGACAGAGTTGGCTACACCTTC. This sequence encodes CASKSDRVGYTF. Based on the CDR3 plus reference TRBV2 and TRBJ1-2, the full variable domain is EPEVTQTPSHQVTQMGQEVILRCVPISNHLYFYWYRQILGQKVEFLVSFYNNEISEKSEIFDDQFSVERPDGSNFTLKIRSTKLEDSAMYFCASKSDRVGYTFGSGTRLTVV.

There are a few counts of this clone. CDR3 loop: CASRRQGGEQYF. CDR3 DNA: TGTGCCAGCAGACGACAGGGGGGTGAGCAGTACTTC. The V gene is TRBV28, the J gene TRBJ2-7, with 9 bases that match TRBD1. CDR3 length: 12 amino acids. The germline CDR1 and CDR2 sequences are MDHEN and SYDVKM. V lost 6 bases, J lost 7 bases, and 4 bases stayed unmatched.

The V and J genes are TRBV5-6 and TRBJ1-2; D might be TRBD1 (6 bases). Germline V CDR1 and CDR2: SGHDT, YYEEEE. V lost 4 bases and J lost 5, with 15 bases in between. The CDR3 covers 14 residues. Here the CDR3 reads CASSPGQFAYGYTF. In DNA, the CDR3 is TGTGCCAGCAGCCCCGGACAGTTCGCTTATGGCTACACCTTC.

CDR3 sequence (DNA): TGTGCCAGCAGCTTAGTGGGGCTGCCCCAGCATTTT. It translates to CASSLVGLPQHF. This chain connects TRBV7-2 to TRBJ1-5, with D perhaps TRBD1 (5 bases). Trimming removed 1 base at V and 9 bases at J, with 7 bases between. The CDR3 has 12 amino acids. In germline, CDR1 is SGHTA, CDR2 FQGNSA.

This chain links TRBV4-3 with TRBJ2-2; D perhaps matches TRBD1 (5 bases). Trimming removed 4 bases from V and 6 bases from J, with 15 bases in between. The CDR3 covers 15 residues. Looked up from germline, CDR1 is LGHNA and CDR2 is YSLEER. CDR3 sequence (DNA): TGCGCCAGCAGCCTTCAGGGTAGCCTCGCCGGGGAGCTGTTTTTT. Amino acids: CASSLQGSLAGELFF.

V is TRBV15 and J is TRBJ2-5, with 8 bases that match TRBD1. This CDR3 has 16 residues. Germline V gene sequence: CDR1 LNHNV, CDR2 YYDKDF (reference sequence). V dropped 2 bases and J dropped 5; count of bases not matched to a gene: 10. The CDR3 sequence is CATSRPRQGLRETQYF. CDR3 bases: TGTGCCACCAGCAGACCCAGACAGGGGCTTAGGGAGACCCAGTACTTC.

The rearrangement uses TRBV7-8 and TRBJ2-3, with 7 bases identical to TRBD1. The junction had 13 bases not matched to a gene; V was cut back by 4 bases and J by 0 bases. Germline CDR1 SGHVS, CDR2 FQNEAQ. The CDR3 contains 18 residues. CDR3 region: CASSSAPLTGASTDTQYF. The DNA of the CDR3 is TGTGCCAGCAGCTCAGCCCCGCTTACAGGGGCGAGCACAGATACGCAGTATTTT.

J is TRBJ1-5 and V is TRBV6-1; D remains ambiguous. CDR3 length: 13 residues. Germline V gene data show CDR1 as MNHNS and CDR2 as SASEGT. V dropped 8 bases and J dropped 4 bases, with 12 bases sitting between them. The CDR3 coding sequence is TGTGCCAGCGGAGCCGATACAAATCAGCCCCAGCATTTT. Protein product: CASGADTNQPQHF.

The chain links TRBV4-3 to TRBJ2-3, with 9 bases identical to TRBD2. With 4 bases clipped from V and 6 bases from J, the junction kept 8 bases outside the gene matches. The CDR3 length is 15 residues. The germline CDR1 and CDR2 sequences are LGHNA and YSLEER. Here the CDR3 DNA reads TGCGCCAGCAGCCCAGGGGGACTAGCATACGATACGCAGTATTTT. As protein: CASSPGGLAYDTQYF.

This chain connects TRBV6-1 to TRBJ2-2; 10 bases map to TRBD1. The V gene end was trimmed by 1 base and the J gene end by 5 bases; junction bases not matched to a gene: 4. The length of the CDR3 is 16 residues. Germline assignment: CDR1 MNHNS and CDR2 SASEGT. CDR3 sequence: CASSEVKGQGTGELFF. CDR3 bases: TGTGCCAGCAGTGAAGTCAAGGGACAGGGGACCGGGGAGCTGTTTTTT.

Here the CDR3 DNA reads TGTGCCTGCTCCAGGGTGAATATCGACGAGCAGTACTTC. Translated: CACSRVNIDEQYF. The gene calls are TRBV30 and TRBJ2-7; possible D gene TRBD1, 5 bases. Trimming removed 6 bases from V and 5 bases from J, with 17 bases in between. This CDR3 has 13 residues. Germline V gene lookup returns CDR1 GTSNPN and CDR2 SVGIG (reference sequence).

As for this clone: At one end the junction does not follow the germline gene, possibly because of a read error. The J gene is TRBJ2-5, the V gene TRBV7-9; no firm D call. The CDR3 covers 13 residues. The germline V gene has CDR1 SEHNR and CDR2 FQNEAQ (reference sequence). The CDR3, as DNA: TGTTCCAGCAGCCGCATAATGGGCGAGACCCAGTACTTC. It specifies CSSSRIMGETQYF.

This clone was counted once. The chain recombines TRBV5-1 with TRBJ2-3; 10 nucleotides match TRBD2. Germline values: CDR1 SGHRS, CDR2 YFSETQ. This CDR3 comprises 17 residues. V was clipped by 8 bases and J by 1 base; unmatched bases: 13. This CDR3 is CARTKRGGSIGTDTQYF. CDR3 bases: TGCGCCAGGACGAAGCGGGGGGGTTCTATTGGCACAGATACGCAGTATTTT.

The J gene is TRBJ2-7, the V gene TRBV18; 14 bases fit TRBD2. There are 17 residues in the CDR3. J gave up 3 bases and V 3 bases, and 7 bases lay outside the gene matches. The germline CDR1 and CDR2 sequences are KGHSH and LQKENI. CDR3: CASSPGTSGSSRYEQYF. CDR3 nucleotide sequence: TGTGCCAGCTCACCGGGGACTAGCGGGAGTTCGCGCTACGAGCAGTACTTC.

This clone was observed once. Here the CDR3 reads CSVVRDRDYSEQYF. In DNA form, the CDR3 reads TGCAGCGTTGTCAGGGACAGGGATTATTCCGAGCAGTACTTC. J is TRBJ2-7 and V is TRBV29-1; TRBD1 matches at 9 bases. This CDR3 is 14 amino acids long. Germline-derived CDR1 and CDR2 are SQVTM and ANQGSEA. V lost 4 bases to trimming and J lost 6 bases; unmatched junction nucleotides: 10.